The clone carrying this T cell receptor beta chain occurred once. The antigen is unknown. The CDR3 is 14 amino acids. In germline, CDR1 is SNHLY, CDR2 FYNNEI. V was pared by 4 bases and J by 5 bases, with 5 bases of the junction left unmatched. The source of the sample is a study of cytomegalovirus exposure and HLA in healthy donors. Study-level background: Earlier, 95 million to 140 million unique TCR beta sequences were recovered from around 180 million T cells by an analysis.

General observations from the study: Rates of TCR association differed by HLA locus in a later analysis, with DRB1 highest and HLA-C lowest.

Primers included in the PCR were 60 Vbeta and 13 Jbeta primers. The repertoire was sequenced with immunoSEQ multiplex PCR; TCRdb's copy has only in-frame clones and lacks some. The data show under 200,000 clones, more than 80% seen once. The chain recombines TRBV2 with TRBJ1-5, with 7 bases that match TRBD1. The TCR was taken from a woman aged 45-59 years in good health and CMV-seropositive. The specimen sequenced was PBMCs. The CDR3 loop is CASSAGDRDQPQHF. CDR3 nucleotide sequence: TGTGCCAGCAGTGCTGGGGACAGAGATCAGCCCCAGCATTTT.